A single sample is the source of the 15 T cell receptor beta chains below, sequenced in a study of blood T cell repertoires in COVID-19. Profiled with immunoSEQ multiplex PCR; TCRdb holds only in-frame clones, not every one. This table holds roughly 260,000 clones, around 87% found once. Sequencing was carried out using peripheral blood. These receptors originate from a woman aged 45-65 years with acute or convalescent COVID-19.

This clone was counted a single time. V gene TRBV7-3 combines with J gene TRBJ1-3; the match to TRBD1 covers 7 bases. There are 13 residues in the CDR3. Trimming at V came to 2 bases and at J to 9 bases, leaving 4 bases not matched to a gene. Germline CDR1 and CDR2: SGHTA and FQGTGA. The CDR3 DNA is TGTGCCAGCAGCTTAGACAGGGAGGCCACCATATATTTT. Translating it yields CASSLDREATIYF.

V is TRBV27 and J is TRBJ2-2; TRBD2 matches at 12 bases. The CDR3 is 17 amino acids. The germline V gene has CDR1 MNHEY and CDR2 SMNVEV (reference sequence). Losses at the gene ends were 4 bases for V and 6 bases for J; bases not matched to a gene: 9. CDR3: CASSYSPTSGRPGELFF. CDR3 nucleotide sequence: TGTGCCAGCAGTTATTCACCGACTAGCGGGAGACCCGGGGAGCTGTTTTTT.

This sequence joins TRBV28 and TRBJ1-1; possibly TRBD1 for D (5 bases). Germline CDR1 reads MDHEN; CDR2 reads SYDVKM. The ends were cut back, 1 base at V and 8 bases at J, with 11 bases in the middle. The CDR3 runs to 13 residues. The CDR3 coding sequence is TGTGCCAGCAGTTTATCAGTGGGGCGCGAAGCTTTCTTT. Translation gives CASSLSVGREAFF.

The V and J genes are TRBV11-3 and TRBJ2-1; 10 bases fit TRBD1. V shed 1 base and J 10 bases; nucleotides not matched to a gene: 7. The length of the CDR3 is 15 residues. The germline gives CDR1 SGHNT, CDR2 YENEEA. The CDR3 protein is CASSLGGTGAGEQFF. CDR3 sequence (DNA): TGTGCCAGCAGCTTAGGGGGGACAGGGGCCGGGGAGCAGTTCTTC.

The chain combines TRBV18 with TRBJ1-3; TRBD1 might be the D (5 bases). Trimming stripped 6 bases from V and 4 bases from J, with 19 bases between. This CDR3 contains 16 residues. Germline loops: CDR1 KGHSH, CDR2 LQKENI. CDR3 sequence (DNA): TGTGCCAGCTCCCAACTCAGGGATGTAGGAGGAAACACCATATATTTT. Translated: CASSQLRDVGGNTIYF.

The chain recombines TRBV9 with TRBJ1-6; unclear D gene. From germline, CDR1 is SGDLS and CDR2 YYNGEE. The CDR3 is made up of 13 amino acids. Trimming took off 7 bases at V and 7 bases at J, with 12 bases between the two ends. CDR3 sequence (DNA): TGTGCCAGCGGGGAGGGTTTCAATTCACCCCTCCACTTT. This encodes CASGEGFNSPLHF.

The chain is built from TRBV11-3 and TRBJ2-7; 8 nucleotides line up with TRBD2. Unmatched junction bases numbered 9, after V lost 5 bases and J lost 6 bases. Germline-derived CDR1 and CDR2 are SGHNT and YENEEA. This CDR3 is built from 14 residues. CDR3 amino acids: CASSPAGGKSEQYF. The CDR3, as DNA: TGTGCCAGCAGCCCGGCGGGGGGAAAGAGCGAGCAGTACTTC.

V usage is TRBV24-1 and J usage is TRBJ2-1, with TRBD2 identical over 10 bases. Per germline, CDR1 KGHDR and CDR2 SFDVKD. The trim removed 5 bases at V and 10 bases at J, leaving 10 bases unmatched. The CDR3 is made up of 15 amino acids. CDR3 region: CATSVRTSGTLEQFF. For the CDR3, the DNA is TGTGCCACCAGTGTACGAACTAGCGGGACTTTAGAGCAGTTCTTC.

The chain couples TRBV19 to TRBJ1-1; D gene uncertain. V was clipped by 3 bases and J by 4 bases, with 12 bases between them. Germline V gene sequence: CDR1 LNHDA, CDR2 SQIVND (reference sequence). CDR3 length equals 14 residues. CDR3 protein: CASSITGFGTEAFF. CDR3 DNA sequence: TGTGCCAGTAGTATTACGGGGTTTGGCACTGAAGCTTTCTTT.

The chain combines TRBV2 with TRBJ2-7; TRBD1 matches at 7 bases. This CDR3 region has 15 residues. CDR1 SNHLY and CDR2 FYNNEI come from the germline V gene. V was clipped by 2 bases and J by 9 bases; unmatched bases: 13. The DNA of the CDR3 is TGTGCCAGCAGTGAAAAAACGAGGGGGCCGTTGATGCAGTACTTC. This translates into CASSEKTRGPLMQYF.

The rearrangement links TRBV5-1 to TRBJ1-1; 10 bases fit TRBD1. After removal of 4 bases from V and 10 bases from J, the junction contained 7 bases not matched to a gene. In germline, CDR1 is SGHRS, CDR2 YFSETQ. This CDR3 region has 13 residues. The CDR3 DNA sequence: TGCGCCAGCAGCGATGGACAGGGGGGGACAGCTTTCTTT. Translating it yields CASSDGQGGTAFF.

The rearrangement links TRBV2 to TRBJ1-1; a weak D match, TRBD1 (6 bases). The germline V gene has CDR1 SNHLY and CDR2 FYNNEI. The CDR3 totals 12 residues. Trimming shortened V by 9 bases and J by 7 bases, and 15 bases separated the two germline ends. The DNA of the CDR3 is TGTGCCAGTCGACAGGAGAGGGGTGAAGCTTTCTTT. Translated, it gives CASRQERGEAFF.

The gene calls are TRBV6-6 and TRBJ1-2; 7 nucleotides align to TRBD1. The CDR3 has 12 residues. Unmatched junction bases numbered 4, after V lost 6 bases and J lost 6 bases. Germline lookup yields CDR1 MNHNY and CDR2 SVGAGI (reference sequence). Here the CDR3 DNA reads TGTGCCAGCAGAAGCAGGGGGAATGGCTACACCTTC. As protein: CASRSRGNGYTF.

This chain uses TRBV30 with TRBJ2-5; D remains unclear. Germline CDR1 is GTSNPN and CDR2 is SVGIG (reference sequence). The V and J ends lost 5 bases and 5 bases respectively, with 12 bases between them. The CDR3 totals 12 residues. The CDR3 DNA reads as TGTGCCTGGGTCGGTCCCGTGGAGACCCAGTACTTC. Encoded protein: CAWVGPVETQYF.

The chain combines TRBV27 with TRBJ1-1, with TRBD1 as a possible D gene (6 bases). The CDR3 contains 15 residues. Germline loops: CDR1 MNHEY, CDR2 SMNVEV (reference sequence). Trimming removed 7 bases from V and 5 bases from J, with 20 bases in between. Here the CDR3 DNA reads TGTGCCAGCACCCGGGGTGGGGGGGGGCGGACTGAAGCTTTCTTT. The encoded protein is CASTRGGGGRTEAFF.